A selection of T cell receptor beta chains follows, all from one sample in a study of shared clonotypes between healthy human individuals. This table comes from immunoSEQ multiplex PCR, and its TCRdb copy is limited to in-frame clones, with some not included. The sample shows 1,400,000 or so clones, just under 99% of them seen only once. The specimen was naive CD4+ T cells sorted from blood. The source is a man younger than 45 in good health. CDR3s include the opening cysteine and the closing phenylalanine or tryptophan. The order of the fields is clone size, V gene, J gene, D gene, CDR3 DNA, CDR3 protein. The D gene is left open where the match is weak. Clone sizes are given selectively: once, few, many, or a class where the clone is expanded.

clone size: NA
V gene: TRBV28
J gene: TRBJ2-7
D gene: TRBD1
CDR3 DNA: TGTGCCAGCACCTACCGGGACAGGTCCTACGAGCAGTACTTC
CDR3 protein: CASTYRDRSYEQYF

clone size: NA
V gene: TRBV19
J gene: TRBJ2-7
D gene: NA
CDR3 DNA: TGTGCCAGTAGTATAGTCTTGTCCTACGAGCAGTACTTC
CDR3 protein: CASSIVLSYEQYF

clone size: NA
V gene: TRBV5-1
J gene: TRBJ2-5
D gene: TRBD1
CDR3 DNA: TGCGCCAGCAGCTCGCCCTTAACAGGGGGCAAGCTTGGAGAGACCCAGTACTTC
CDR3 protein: CASSSPLTGGKLGETQYF

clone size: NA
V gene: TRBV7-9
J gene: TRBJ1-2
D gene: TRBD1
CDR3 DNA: TGTGCCAGCAGCTTAAATGCCGACAGGGGCGCTGTCCCCCCCTATGGCTACACCTTC
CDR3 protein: CASSLNADRGAVPPYGYTF

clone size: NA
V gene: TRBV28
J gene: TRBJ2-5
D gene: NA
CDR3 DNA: TGTGCCAGCACCCTACCGGACCAAGAGACCCAGTACTTC
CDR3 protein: CASTLPDQETQYF

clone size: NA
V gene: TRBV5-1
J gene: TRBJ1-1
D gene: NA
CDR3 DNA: TGCGCCAGCAGCTTGCAAGGAGCTAACACTGAAGCTTTCTTT
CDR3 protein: CASSLQGANTEAFF

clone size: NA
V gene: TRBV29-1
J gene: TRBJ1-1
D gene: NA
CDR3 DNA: TGCAGCGCAGGGACGGCGAACACTGAAGCTTTCTTT
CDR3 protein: CSAGTANTEAFF

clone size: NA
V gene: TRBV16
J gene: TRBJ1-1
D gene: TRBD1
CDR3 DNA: TGTGCCAGCAGCCACAAAACAGGGGCGCGGGAAGCTTTCTTT
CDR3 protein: CASSHKTGAREAFF

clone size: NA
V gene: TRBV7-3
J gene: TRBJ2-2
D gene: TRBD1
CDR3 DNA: TGTGCCAGCAGCCCCGGGACAGGGTACACCGGGGAGCTGTTTTTT
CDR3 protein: CASSPGTGYTGELFF

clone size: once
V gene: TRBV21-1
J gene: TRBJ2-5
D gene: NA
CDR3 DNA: TGTGCCAGCAGCCGCCCCCTTAACAGGGAGTTGGAGACCCAGTACTTC
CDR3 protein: CASSRPLNRELETQYF

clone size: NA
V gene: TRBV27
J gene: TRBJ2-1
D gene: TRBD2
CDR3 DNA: TGTGCCAGCAGTTTTTCGGGACTAGCGGGGGGCTCCTACAATGAGCAGTTCTTC
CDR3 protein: CASSFSGLAGGSYNEQFF

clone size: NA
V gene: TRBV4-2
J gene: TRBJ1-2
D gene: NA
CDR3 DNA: TGTGCCAGCAGCCAAGATAGTGGACCTCCAGCGAAAGGCTACACCTTC
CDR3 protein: CASSQDSGPPAKGYTF

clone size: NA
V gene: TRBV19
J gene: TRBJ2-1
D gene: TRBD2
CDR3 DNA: TGTGCCAGTAGTATAATAAGCGGGGGCGGCCCAAGGGAGCAGTTCTTC
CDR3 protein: CASSIISGGGPREQFF

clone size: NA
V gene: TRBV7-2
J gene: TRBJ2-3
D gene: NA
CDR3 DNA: TGTGCCAGCAGCACCCGGGCGGCGGCCGGCACAGATACGCAGTATTTT
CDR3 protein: CASSTRAAAGTDTQYF

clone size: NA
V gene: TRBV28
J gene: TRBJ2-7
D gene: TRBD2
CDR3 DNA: TGTGCCAGCAGCCGAAAAGGCTTAGGGGGCACTAGCGGGATAGCCTACGAGCAGTACTTC
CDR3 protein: CASSRKGLGGTSGIAYEQYF

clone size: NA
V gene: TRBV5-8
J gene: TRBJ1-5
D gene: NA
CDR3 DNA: TGTGCCAGCACCCGATGGGACGGAAAGAATCAGCCCCAGCATTTT
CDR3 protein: CASTRWDGKNQPQHF

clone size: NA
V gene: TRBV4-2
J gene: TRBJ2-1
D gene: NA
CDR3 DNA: TGTGCCAGCAGCCCCGCTGCGGGGTCCTACAATGAGCAGTTCTTC
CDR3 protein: CASSPAAGSYNEQFF

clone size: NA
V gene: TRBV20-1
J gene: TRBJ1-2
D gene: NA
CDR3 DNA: TGCAGTGCCACGGACGGCCGGCACACCTTC
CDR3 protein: CSATDGRHTF

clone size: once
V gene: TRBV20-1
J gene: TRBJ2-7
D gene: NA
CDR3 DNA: TGCAGTGCTAGAATAACTTCAGAGCAGTACTTC
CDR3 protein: CSARITSEQYF

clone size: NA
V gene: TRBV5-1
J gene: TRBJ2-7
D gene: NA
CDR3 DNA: TGCGCCAGCAGCTTGGTAGAGGGGCAGGGGATCCACGAGCAGTACTTC
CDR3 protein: CASSLVEGQGIHEQYF

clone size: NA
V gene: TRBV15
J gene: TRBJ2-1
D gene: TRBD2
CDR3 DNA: TGTGCCACCAGCAGAGAACTAGCGGGATCCGGCAATGAGCAGTTCTTC
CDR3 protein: CATSRELAGSGNEQFF

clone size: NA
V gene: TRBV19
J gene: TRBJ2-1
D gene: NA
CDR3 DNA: TGTGCCAGTAGTTCGGGGGGCGCTTACAATGAGCAGTTCTTC
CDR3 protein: CASSSGGAYNEQFF

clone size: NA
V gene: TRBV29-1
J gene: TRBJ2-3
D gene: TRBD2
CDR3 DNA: TGCAGCGTTGTTGTGGGGGGGACCAGGACAGATACGCAGTATTTT
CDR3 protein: CSVVVGGTRTDTQYF

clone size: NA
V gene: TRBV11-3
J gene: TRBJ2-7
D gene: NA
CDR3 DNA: TGTGCCAGCAGCTCCCCTTTTTTTGAGAGAAGGTACTACGGCGAGCAGTACTTC
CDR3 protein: CASSSPFFERRYYGEQYF

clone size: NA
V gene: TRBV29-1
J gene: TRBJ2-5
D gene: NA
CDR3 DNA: TGCAGCGTTGCATGGAATCAAGAGACCCAGTACTTC
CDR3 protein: CSVAWNQETQYF

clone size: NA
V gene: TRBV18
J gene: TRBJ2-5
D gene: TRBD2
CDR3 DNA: TGTGCCAGCTCACCGGGGATTAGCGGGATCTGGGAGACCCAGTACTTC
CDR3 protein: CASSPGISGIWETQYF